The next 19 T cell receptor beta chains were all read from a single sample in a study of T cell repertoires in cytomegalovirus infection. TCRdb called the reads again in MiXCR, with one record for every CDR3 protein. The sample lists fewer than 1,000,000 distinct CDR3 sequences, 30% to 40% occurring once. These receptors' targets are unknown. Here the sequenced sample was cultured CD8+ T cells from PBMCs, taken from culture after CMV antigen stimulation. Every receptor here comes from a human donor in good health (CMV status not recorded). Some clones in this sample may be carry-over from other donors' samples.

CDR3 amino acids: CASRDGQGARPDGYTF. CDR3 nucleotide sequence: TGTGCCAGCAGAGACGGACAGGGGGCGAGACCGGATGGCTACACCTTC. The chain couples TRBV9 to TRBJ1-2, with 11 bases aligning to TRBD1. Germline lookup yields CDR1 SGDLS and CDR2 YYNGEE. The CDR3 length is 16 residues. With 5 bases clipped from V and 6 bases from J, the junction kept 12 bases outside the gene matches.

This clonotype was observed a few times. The chain recombines TRBV5-1 with TRBJ1-2; 9 bases line up with TRBD1. This CDR3 has 13 amino acids. The germline V gene encodes CDR1 SGHRS and CDR2 YFSETQ. V was clipped by 9 bases and J by 5 bases; unmatched bases: 8. For the CDR3, the DNA is TGCGCCACCGGGGAAGGACAGGGGTATGGCTACACCTTC. This sequence encodes CATGEGQGYGYTF.

CDR3 in DNA: TGTGCCAGCAGTTTATACCCGCCGGGTAGCTCTGGAAACACCATATATTTT. As protein: CASSLYPPGSSGNTIYF. The genes are TRBV27 and TRBJ1-3; D unclear. With 1 base removed from V and 0 bases from J, the gap between germline ends came to 13 bases. In germline, CDR1 is MNHEY, CDR2 SMNVEV (reference sequence). CDR3 length equals 17 residues.

This clonotype has more than one count but fewer than ten. J is TRBJ2-7 and V is TRBV28; D not certain. Germline CDR1 is MDHEN and CDR2 is SYDVKM. This CDR3 is built from 14 residues. Between the trimmed V and J ends, which lost 2 bases and 3 bases, there was a span of 11 bases. DNA for the CDR3: TGTGCCAGCAGTTTAAGCCCCCTCGGCTACGAGCAGTACGTC. It yields the protein CASSLSPLGYEQYV.

This clonotype was found a few times. The CDR3 nucleotides read TGCGCCAGCAGCCAAGATCTGCCGGGGGGGCCGCAGTATTTT. Translation: CASSQDLPGGPQYF. The chain combines TRBV4-3 with TRBJ2-3; 8 bases agree with TRBD2. CDR3 length: 14 amino acids. V was pared by 0 bases and J by 10 bases, with 6 bases of the junction left unmatched. Germline V gene lookup returns CDR1 LGHNA and CDR2 YSLEER.

This chain uses TRBV11-2 with TRBJ2-5; D gene uncertain. This CDR3 contains 12 residues. The V gene's germline CDR1 is SGHAT and CDR2 FQNNGV. Trimming pared 4 bases from V and 5 bases from J, leaving 8 bases between. This CDR3 reads CASSSERETQYF. Here the CDR3 DNA reads TGTGCCAGCAGCTCTGAGAGGGAGACCCAGTACTTC. The entire variable domain, with the rest obtained from reference TRBV11-2 and TRBJ2-5, is as follows: EAGVAQSPRYKIIEKRQSVAFWCNPISGHATLYWYQQILGQGPKLLIQFQNNGVVDDSQLPKDRFSAERLKGVDSTLKIQPAKLEDSAVYLCASSSERETQYFGPGTRLLVL.

This chain links TRBV12-3 or TRBV12-4 with TRBJ2-1, with no clear D. The CDR3 is made up of 14 amino acids. Trimming removed 4 bases at V and 1 base at J, with 8 bases between. CDR3 region: CASSSGESYNEQFF. DNA for the CDR3: TGTGCCAGCAGTTCAGGCGAGTCCTACAATGAGCAGTTCTTC.

This chain uses TRBV11-1 with TRBJ2-5; D remains ambiguous. CDR1 is SGHAT, CDR2 FQDESV, per germline (reference sequence). V lost 5 bases to trimming and J lost 2 bases, with 12 bases between them. The CDR3 covers 14 residues. CDR3 DNA: TGTGCCAGCAGCGATCCGATGGAGCAAGAGACCCAGTACTTC. Translating it yields CASSDPMEQETQYF.

The genes are TRBV7-9 and TRBJ1-1, with 7 bases aligning to TRBD1. The CDR3 length is 16 residues. After removal of 2 bases from V and 1 base from J, the junction contained 7 bases not matched to a gene. Per germline, CDR1 SEHNR and CDR2 FQNEAQ (reference sequence). CDR3 sequence: CASSLTSGTENTEAFF. CDR3 coding DNA: TGTGCCAGCAGCTTAACTTCCGGGACAGAGAACACTGAAGCTTTCTTT.

This clonotype has a handful of counts. The chain combines TRBV6-4 with TRBJ2-3; 16 bases match TRBD2. V lost 7 bases and J lost 1; bases outside the gene matches: 8. Germline V gene lookup returns CDR1 MRHNA and CDR2 SNTAGT. The CDR3 covers 18 residues. The CDR3 region is CASTGTSGGAPRTDTQYF. In DNA, the CDR3 is TGTGCCAGCACCGGGACTAGCGGGGGGGCCCCACGCACAGATACGCAGTATTTT.

V is TRBV27 and J is TRBJ1-2; TRBD1 matches 12 bases. Germline V gene data show CDR1 as MNHEY and CDR2 as SMNVEV (reference sequence). After removal of 5 bases from V and 4 bases from J, the junction contained 5 bases not matched to a gene. The CDR3 contains 15 residues. The CDR3 sequence is CASSVGTGGAYGYTF. The CDR3 bases are TGTGCCAGCAGTGTAGGGACAGGGGGCGCCTATGGCTACACCTTC.

The V call is TRBV6-2 or TRBV6-3, the J call TRBJ2-7; weak D call: TRBD2 (6 bases). The V end was cut by 7 bases, the J end by 3 bases, with 16 bases between. This CDR3 is built from 14 residues. In germline, CDR1 is MNHEY, CDR2 SVGEGT. DNA for the CDR3: TGTGCCAGCACCACGGACTACCGACTCTACGAGCAGTACGTC. It codes for CASTTDYRLYEQYV.

The rearrangement uses TRBV20-1 and TRBJ2-5; perhaps TRBD2 as D (6 bases). The CDR3 extends over 13 amino acids. The germline V gene has CDR1 DFQATT and CDR2 SNEGSKA (reference sequence). The ends were cut back, 6 bases at V and 9 bases at J, with 20 bases in the middle. The CDR3 protein is CSALRGGAVAQYF. CDR3 nucleotides: TGCAGTGCCCTAAGGGGCGGGGCCGTCGCCCAGTACTTC.

The genes are TRBV3-1 and TRBJ2-5; 9 bases line up with TRBD2. V was clipped by 1 base and J by 5 bases; unmatched bases: 8. The length of the CDR3 is 16 residues. Germline lookup yields CDR1 LGHDT and CDR2 YNNKEL (reference sequence). CDR3 sequence: CASSQGLADTLETQYF. The CDR3 DNA follows: TGTGCCAGCAGCCAAGGACTAGCGGACACCCTCGAGACCCAGTACTTC.

This clonotype turned up a few times. The chain is built from TRBV6-5 and TRBJ1-1, with D perhaps TRBD1 (5 bases). CDR3 size: 15 residues. Looked up from germline, CDR1 is MNHEY and CDR2 is SVGAGI. The V end lost 2 bases, the J end lost 1 base, and 11 bases lay between the germline ends. The CDR3 bases are TGTGCCAGCAGTTACCCCCCAGGGACGAACACTGAAGCTTTCTTT. Translating gives CASSYPPGTNTEAFF.

This clonotype has at least ten counts. The chain uses TRBV27 and TRBJ2-3, with D maybe TRBD1 (5 bases). The length of the CDR3 is 15 residues. Per the germline V gene, CDR1 is MNHEY and CDR2 is SMNVEV (reference sequence). The V end lost 0 bases, the J end lost 1 base, and 8 bases lay between the germline ends. CDR3 residues: CASSLSGRGTDTQYF. CDR3 nucleotide sequence: TGTGCCAGCAGTTTATCAGGCAGGGGCACAGATACGCAGTATTTT.

This clonotype was detected only once. This rearrangement joins TRBV9 to TRBJ2-1; TRBD1 is a possible D gene (5 bases). V lost 2 bases to trimming and J lost 10 bases, with 7 bases between them. The CDR3 is 11 residues long. Germline V gives CDR1 SGDLS, CDR2 YYNGEE. CDR3 nucleotides: TGTGCCAGCAGCGTCTCAGGGGAGCAGTTCTTC. Translated, it gives CASSVSGEQFF.

This clonotype has only a few counts. The gene calls are TRBV6-6 and TRBJ1-2, with 7 positions matching TRBD1. Germline-derived CDR1 and CDR2 are MNHNY and SVGAGI (reference sequence). V dropped 5 bases and J dropped 7; count of bases not matched to a gene: 4. The CDR3 sequence is 12 residues long. CDR3 loop: CASSTGASGYTF. The CDR3 DNA reads as TGTGCCAGCAGTACAGGGGCAAGTGGCTACACCTTC.

The chain is built from TRBV19 and TRBJ1-5; TRBD1 matches at 7 bases. Per the germline V gene, CDR1 is LNHDA and CDR2 is SQIVND (reference sequence). V gave up 4 bases and J gave up 0 bases; unmatched junction bases: 6. The CDR3 runs to 16 residues. CDR3 in DNA: TGTGCCAGTAGTAGTGGGACAGATCATAGCAATCAGCCCCAGCATTTT. It is translated as CASSSGTDHSNQPQHF.